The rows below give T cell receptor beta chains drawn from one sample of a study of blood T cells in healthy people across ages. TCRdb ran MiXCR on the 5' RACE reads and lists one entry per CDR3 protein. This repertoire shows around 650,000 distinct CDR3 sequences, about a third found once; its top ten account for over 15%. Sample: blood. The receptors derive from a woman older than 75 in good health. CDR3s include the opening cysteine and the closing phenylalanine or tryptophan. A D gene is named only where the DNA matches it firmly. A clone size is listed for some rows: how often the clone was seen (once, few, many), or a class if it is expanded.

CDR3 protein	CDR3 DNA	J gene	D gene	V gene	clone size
CSAPQPTVNYGYTF	TGCAGTGCTCCACAGCCGACAGTTAACTATGGCTACACCTTC	TRBJ1-2	.	TRBV20-1	.
CASSLEQPYNSPLHF	TGTGCCAGCAGCTTAGAGCAGCCCTATAATTCACCCCTCCACTTT	TRBJ1-6	.	TRBV7-2	.
CASSLSGQGTEAFF	TGTGCCAGCAGCTTATCGGGACAGGGAACTGAAGCTTTCTTT	TRBJ1-1	TRBD1	TRBV7-3	.
CSVESGFHTDTQYF	TGCAGCGTTGAATCAGGGTTCCACACAGATACGCAGTATTTT	TRBJ2-3	.	TRBV29-1	.
CASSARTDPTDTQYF	TGTGCCAGCAGCGCTAGGACGGACCCCACAGATACGCAGTATTTT	TRBJ2-3	.	TRBV11-1	many
CASSQQGNYHPYF	TGTGCCAGCAGTCAACAGGGTAATTATCACCCGTACTTC	TRBJ2-7	.	TRBV12-3/TRBV12-4	.
CASSRTGDWGTDTQYF	TGCGCCAGCAGCAGGACAGGGGACTGGGGGACAGATACGCAGTATTTT	TRBJ2-3	TRBD1	TRBV5-1	few
CASSLAGTGGAPSYNEQFF	TGCGCCAGCAGCTTGGCTGGGACCGGGGGTGCCCCCTCCTACAATGAGCAGTTCTTC	TRBJ2-1	.	TRBV5-1	many
CASSVPLRPEGTSSTDTQYF	TGTGCCAGCAGCGTCCCTTTGAGACCTGAAGGGACATCTAGCACAGATACGCAGTATTTT	TRBJ2-3	.	TRBV9	many
CSVVWRAYNEQFF	TGCAGCGTTGTATGGCGGGCCTACAATGAGCAGTTCTTC	TRBJ2-1	.	TRBV29-1	.
CSARGEASGHTF	TGCAGTGCTAGAGGAGAGGCCAGCGGCCACACCTTC	TRBJ1-2	.	TRBV20-1	.
CSARDVALDYEQYF	TGCAGTGCTAGAGATGTCGCCCTGGACTACGAGCAGTACTTC	TRBJ2-7	.	TRBV20-1	.
CAWSALTVEQYF	TGTGCCTGGAGTGCATTGACTGTAGAGCAGTACTTC	TRBJ2-7	.	TRBV30	many
CASSLNEARGGQETQYF	TGTGCCAGCAGCTTAAACGAGGCCAGGGGTGGGCAAGAGACCCAGTACTTC	TRBJ2-5	.	TRBV7-7	few
CATSRDPGWEQYF	TGTGCCACCAGCAGAGACCCCGGATGGGAGCAGTACTTC	TRBJ2-5	.	TRBV15	.
CASSPHRLAVSGANVLTF	TGTGCCAGCAGTCCACATCGACTAGCGGTCTCTGGGGCCAACGTCCTGACTTTC	TRBJ2-6	TRBD2	TRBV27	many
CSVEDSFGQYNEQFF	TGCAGCGTTGAAGACTCCTTCGGACAGTACAATGAGCAGTTCTTC	TRBJ2-1	.	TRBV29-1	.
CASSLGQQAYEQYF	TGCGCCAGCAGCTTGGGGCAGCAGGCCTACGAGCAGTACTTC	TRBJ2-7	.	TRBV5-1	many
CASSYSSGGYEQYF	TGTGCCAGCAGTTACTCTAGCGGGGGGTACGAGCAGTACTTC	TRBJ2-7	TRBD2	TRBV6-6	many
CASSDRTGFNEKLVF	TGTGCCAGCAGTGACCGGACGGGTTTTAATGAAAAACTGGTTTTT	TRBJ1-4	.	TRBV25-1	few
CASSQGGRTGGWDTEAFF	TGTGCCAGCAGCCAAGGGGGCCGGACAGGGGGCTGGGACACTGAAGCTTTCTTT	TRBJ1-1	TRBD1	TRBV14	few
CASSLEKGYTDTQYF	TGCGCCAGCAGCTTGGAGAAAGGGTATACAGATACGCAGTATTTT	TRBJ2-3	.	TRBV5-1	many
CASSYGQAGPSSFNQPQHF	TGTGCCAGCAGCTATGGACAGGCGGGCCCCTCATCGTTTAATCAGCCCCAGCATTTT	TRBJ1-5	TRBD1	TRBV6-5	many
CASNSKEKLFF	TGTGCCAGCAACTCGAAGGAAAAACTGTTTTTT	TRBJ1-4	.	TRBV2	many
CAIKPDAPGSPLHF	TGTGCCATCAAACCCGACGCCCCCGGGTCACCCCTCCACTTT	TRBJ1-6	.	TRBV10-3	many
CASSVGRSDSPPHF	TGTGCCAGCAGCGTGGGTCGGAGTGATTCACCCCCCCACTTT	TRBJ1-6	.	TRBV9	.
CASSSPGGSYEQYF	TGTGCCAGCAGCTCCCCCGGAGGGTCCTACGAGCAGTACTTC	TRBJ2-7	.	TRBV7-2	many
CAISGRAGGLDEQYF	TGTGCCATCAGTGGCCGCGCGGGGGGCCTCGATGAGCAGTACTTC	TRBJ2-5	TRBD2	TRBV10-3	.
CASSGGRSRSGNTIYF	TGTGCCAGCAGTGGGGGCAGGTCGAGGTCTGGAAACACCATATATTTT	TRBJ1-3	.	TRBV2	few
CASSLELRRVYEQYF	TGTGCCAGCAGCTTGGAACTACGAAGGGTTTACGAGCAGTACTTC	TRBJ2-7	.	TRBV5-6	many
CASSQETGGRGETQYF	TGCGCCAGCAGCCAAGAAACAGGGGGGCGCGGAGAGACCCAGTACTTC	TRBJ2-5	TRBD1	TRBV4-1	many
CASSPWENQPQHF	TGTGCCAGCAGCCCCTGGGAGAATCAGCCCCAGCATTTT	TRBJ1-5	.	TRBV7-9	many
CASSPGQGRVDTQYF	TGTGCCAGCAGCCCAGGACAGGGTCGGGTAGATACGCAGTATTTT	TRBJ2-3	TRBD1	TRBV3-1	many
CASRQDGPGRVANYGYTF	TGTGCCAGCAGGCAGGACGGCCCCGGTCGGGTAGCTAACTATGGCTACACCTTC	TRBJ1-2	.	TRBV27	many
CASKRVRSNYGYTF	TGTGCTTCGAAACGAGTCCGCAGTAACTATGGCTACACCTTC	TRBJ1-2	.	TRBV30	.
CASSLARFTGGADTQYF	TGCGCCAGCAGCTTGGCCCGATTTACAGGGGGCGCAGATACGCAGTATTTT	TRBJ2-3	TRBD1	TRBV5-1	many
CASSSRALDEKLFF	TGTGCCAGCAGCTCCAGGGCCCTCGATGAAAAACTGTTTTTT	TRBJ1-4	.	TRBV5-6	.
CASSFGTASTDTQYF	TGCGCCAGCAGCTTCGGGACAGCTAGCACAGATACGCAGTATTTT	TRBJ2-3	TRBD1	TRBV5-1	many
CASSPGLLIEQYF	TGTGCCAGCAGCCCAGGACTCCTCATCGAGCAGTACTTC	TRBJ2-7	.	TRBV3-1	once
CAWSLKGAQEQYF	TGTGCCTGGAGTTTAAAGGGGGCGCAAGAGCAGTACTTC	TRBJ2-7	TRBD1	TRBV30	.
CSVEVDSPGELFF	TGCAGCGTTGAAGTCGACTCCCCCGGGGAGCTGTTTTTT	TRBJ2-2	.	TRBV29-1	.
CASSLGGGNYNEQFF	TGTGCCAGCAGCTTAGGCGGGGGGAACTACAATGAGCAGTTCTTC	TRBJ2-1	TRBD2	TRBV7-6	.
CASSLPAGGPFEQFF	TGTGCCAGCAGCCTCCCAGCGGGGGGGCCGTTTGAGCAGTTCTTC	TRBJ2-1	TRBD2	TRBV7-9	many
CASSLGPGQGEETQYF	TGTGCCAGCAGCTTAGGACCGGGACAGGGCGAAGAGACCCAGTACTTC	TRBJ2-5	TRBD1	TRBV7-8	.
CASSGAPTSGDLREQYF	TGTGCCAGCAGCGGAGCTCCTACTAGCGGAGACCTGAGGGAGCAGTACTTC	TRBJ2-7	TRBD2	TRBV7-8	once
CASSLLWGGDQPQHF	TGTGCCAGCAGCCTTCTATGGGGGGGTGATCAGCCCCAGCATTTT	TRBJ1-5	.	TRBV7-3	.
CASSVAGEGDTQYF	TGTGCCAGCAGTGTTGCGGGAGAGGGGGATACGCAGTATTTT	TRBJ2-3	TRBD2	TRBV6-4	once
CASSLDSSMGQFF	TGCGCCAGCAGCTTGGACTCGTCAATGGGGCAGTTCTTC	TRBJ2-1	.	TRBV5-1	.
CSASQGGAEQFF	TGCAGTGCTAGTCAGGGGGGGGCCGAGCAGTTCTTC	TRBJ2-1	.	TRBV20-1	.